The subject of this entry is one TCR beta chain. The sample is drawn from a study of cytomegalovirus exposure and HLA in healthy donors. About the study: Later, an analysis reported that the 130 or so validation repertoires had used the same platform as the 550 to 750 first-cohort repertoires.

From the 120-subject validation cohort, which was separate from the roughly 690-subject first cohort, the donors were drawn. The trim removed 3 bases at V and 0 bases at J, leaving 0 bases unmatched. The CDR3 sequence is 15 residues long. Germline CDR1 and CDR2: SGHVS and FQNEAQ. Profiled with immunoSEQ multiplex PCR; TCRdb holds only in-frame clones, not every one. The table shows roughly 65,000 clones, with nearly 95% occurring only once. The receptor was derived from a man aged 18-30 years in good health and CMV-seropositive. Source material: PBMCs. The chain links TRBV7-8 to TRBJ1-5, with TRBD1 matching over 9 bases. CDR3 sequence reads: CASSLGQGSNQPQHF. The CDR3 DNA reads as TGTGCCAGCAGCTTGGGACAGGGTAGCAATCAGCCCCAGCATTTT. Supplemented by reference TRBV7-8 and TRBJ1-5, the full variable domain reads GAGVSQSPRYKVAKRGQDVALRCDPISGHVSLFWYQQALGQGPEFLTYFQNEAQLDKSGLPSDRFFAERPEGSVSTLKIQRTQQEDSAVYLCASSLGQGSNQPQHFGDGTRLSIL.